This TCR beta chain was sequenced in a study of blood T cell repertoires in COVID-19. Across the study: The United States, Italy and Spain were the sources of the acute and convalescent COVID-19 samples. T cells, B-cell-depleted T cells, or PBMCs provided the cDNA or gDNA that served as material.

In the source study's methods: Researchers report that nucleated cell counts were estimated from reference gene primer amplification. The repertoire was sequenced with immunoSEQ multiplex PCR; TCRdb's copy has only in-frame clones and lacks some. The V and J calls and clone size come from that table; D and trimming were worked out from the DNA. The sample consists of tens of thousands of clones, roughly 90% of them appearing once. In germline, CDR1 is LNHDA, CDR2 SQIVND (reference sequence). Trimming took 5 bases from V and 0 from J, leaving 11 bases between them. CDR3 length: 15 amino acids. The sequence was obtained from a woman aged 80 or over with acute or convalescent COVID-19. The chain couples TRBV19 to TRBJ2-4; maybe TRBD1 (5 bases). Material for sequencing was peripheral blood. The DNA of the CDR3 is TGTGCCAGTAGTGGGGCTTCCCTAGCCAAAAACATTCAGTACTTC. This gives the protein CASSGASLAKNIQYF. Based on the CDR3 plus reference TRBV19 and TRBJ2-4, the full variable domain is DGGITQSPKYLFRKEGQNVTLSCEQNLNHDAMYWYRQDPGQGLRLIYYSQIVNDFQKGDIAEGYSVSREKKESFPLTVTSAQKNPTAFYLCASSGASLAKNIQYFGAGTRLSVL.